This passage covers 24 T cell receptor beta chains from one sample sequenced in a study of early T cells in non-severe SARS-CoV-2 infection. TCRdb independently ran MiXCR on the 5' RACE reads; one entry per CDR3 protein. Of 75,000 to 100,000 distinct CDR3 sequences listed, roughly 14% are singletons. The specimen sequenced was whole blood. These receptors were collected from an adult who was a healthcare worker with PCR-confirmed SARS-CoV-2 infection or an uninfected control (not recorded which).

This chain links TRBV3-1 with TRBJ2-3, with a tentative D call TRBD2 (5 bases). The CDR3 is 13 residues long. V lost 10 bases to trimming and J lost 0 bases, with 11 bases between them. Per the germline V gene, CDR1 is LGHDT and CDR2 is YNNKEL (reference sequence). In DNA, the CDR3 is TGTGCCACCCGAGGACTTAGCACAGATACGCAGTATTTT. Translating it yields CATRGLSTDTQYF.

This clonotype has only a few counts. The chain joins TRBV11-3 to TRBJ2-5; D call uncertain. CDR3 length: 15 amino acids. Per the germline V gene, CDR1 is SGHNT and CDR2 is YENEEA. The germline V and J ends were trimmed by 1 base and 2 bases, with 11 bases remaining between them. In DNA form, the CDR3 reads TGTGCCAGCAGCTTAGGTCGTCAACTACAAGAGACCCAGTACTTC. The encoded protein is CASSLGRQLQETQYF.

This clonotype was seen only a few times. The CDR3 nucleotides are TGTGCCAGCAGCCAAGACGTAGGGAGTCCCCACAATGAGCAGTTCTTC. Its protein is CASSQDVGSPHNEQFF. The J gene is TRBJ2-1, the V gene TRBV14; perhaps TRBD2 as D (5 bases). CDR3 size: 16 residues. Trimming cost V 0 bases and J 5 bases, with 14 bases left between them. Germline CDR1 reads SGHDN; CDR2 reads FVKESK.

This clonotype was counted between two and nine times. This rearrangement joins TRBV29-1 to TRBJ1-1; unclear D gene. The CDR3 is 13 amino acids. V shed 6 bases and J shed 6 bases, with 17 bases lying between them. Germline V gives CDR1 SQVTM, CDR2 ANQGSEA. The CDR3 DNA reads TGCAGCGTACGGACTTTGGGAGGTTCTGAAGCTTTCTTT. Its protein is CSVRTLGGSEAFF. The entire variable domain, with the rest obtained from reference TRBV29-1 and TRBJ1-1, is as follows: SAVISQKPSRDICQRGTSLTIQCQVDSQVTMMFWYRQQPGQSLTLIATANQGSEATYESGFVIDKFPISRPNLTFSTLTVSNMSPEDSSIYLCSVRTLGGSEAFFGQGTRLTVV.

This clonotype was seen ten or more times. CDR3 DNA: TGTGCCAGCAGTTACGACAGGGTCTCCTACAATGAGCAGTTCTTC. Its translation: CASSYDRVSYNEQFF. V is TRBV6-6 and J is TRBJ2-1; 7 bases align to TRBD1. The CDR3 extends over 15 amino acids. CDR1 is MNHNY and CDR2 is SVGAGI in the germline V gene (reference sequence). The V and J ends lost 2 bases and 0 bases, in that order; junction bases with no gene match: 1.

This clonotype was found many times. The chain couples TRBV7-8 to TRBJ1-6, with 10 bases fitting TRBD1. This CDR3 has 14 residues. From germline, CDR1 is SGHVS and CDR2 FQNEAQ. Unmatched junction bases numbered 1, after V lost 4 bases and J lost 7 bases. The CDR3 DNA sequence: TGTGCCAGCAGCTCGGACAGGGGGAATTCACCCCTCCACTTT. The encoded protein is CASSSDRGNSPLHF.

The chain combines TRBV30 with TRBJ1-5; D is unresolved. The CDR3 is made up of 14 amino acids. The germline V gene encodes CDR1 GTSNPN and CDR2 SVGIG (reference sequence). V lost 0 bases and J 5 bases, leaving 11 bases between the germline ends. The CDR3 DNA sequence: TGTGCCTGGAGTGTACGGCGGATGTATCAGCCCCAGCATTTT. It encodes CAWSVRRMYQPQHF.

This clonotype came up many times. CDR3 loop: CASSYSTGTTDTQYF. The CDR3 DNA follows: TGTGCCAGCAGTTACTCCACCGGGACCACAGATACGCAGTATTTT. J is TRBJ2-3 and V is TRBV6-6; either TRBD1 or TRBD2 may supply D (5 bases each). This CDR3 has 15 amino acids. Per the germline V gene, CDR1 is MNHNY and CDR2 is SVGAGI (reference sequence). V dropped 0 bases and J dropped 2 bases, with 9 bases sitting between them.

This clonotype was detected a few times. CDR3 amino acids: CASSFSGAGETQYF. In DNA, the CDR3 is TGTGCCAGCAGTTTTAGCGGGGCTGGGGAGACCCAGTACTTC. The chain has TRBV7-7 and TRBJ2-5; 8 nucleotides line up with TRBD2. Per germline, CDR1 SSHAT and CDR2 FNYEAQ (reference sequence). The CDR3 covers 14 residues. V gave up 6 bases and J gave up 5 bases; unmatched junction bases: 8.

This clonotype was detected ten times or more. The chain has TRBV2 and TRBJ1-1; D might be TRBD1 (5 bases). V shed 1 base and J shed 5 bases, with 11 bases lying between them. From germline, CDR1 is SNHLY and CDR2 FYNNEI. The CDR3 consists of 14 residues. CDR3 sequence reads: CASSEGAGLTEAFF. The DNA for the CDR3 is TGTGCCAGCAGTGAAGGGGCAGGGTTGACTGAAGCTTTCTTT. The full variable domain, with the rest looked up from reference TRBV2 and TRBJ1-1, is EPEVTQTPSHQVTQMGQEVILRCVPISNHLYFYWYRQILGQKVEFLVSFYNNEISEKSEIFDDQFSVERPDGSNFTLKIRSTKLEDSAMYFCASSEGAGLTEAFFGQGTRLTVV.

This rearrangement joins TRBV19 to TRBJ1-5; TRBD1 aligns across 9 bases. Germline loops: CDR1 LNHDA, CDR2 SQIVND (reference sequence). The V gene end was trimmed by 8 bases and the J gene end by 6 bases; junction bases not matched to a gene: 11. This CDR3 spans 15 amino acids. The CDR3 loop is CASGNNRGLSQPQHF. The CDR3 DNA reads as TGTGCCAGTGGGAACAACAGGGGGCTGAGTCAGCCCCAGCATTTT.

In its sample, this clonotype was seen a few times. As DNA, the CDR3 is TGTGCCAGCAGCCCTCAGATGGCTAACTATGGCTACACCTTC. Amino acid sequence: CASSPQMANYGYTF. The V gene is TRBV4-2, the J gene TRBJ1-2; the D is unclear. V gave up 4 bases and J gave up 0 bases, with 9 bases separating them. CDR3 size: 14 residues. The V gene's germline CDR1 is LGHNA and CDR2 YNFKEQ.

V usage is TRBV19 and J usage is TRBJ2-2; 8 bases are a match to TRBD1. V lost 5 bases to trimming and J lost 2 bases; unmatched junction nucleotides: 7. The germline V gene has CDR1 LNHDA and CDR2 SQIVND (reference sequence). CDR3 length equals 16 residues. This CDR3 reads CASSSRTGLNTGELFF. DNA for the CDR3: TGTGCCAGTAGTTCAAGGACAGGGCTAAACACCGGGGAGCTGTTTTTT.

The table lists this clonotype with many counts. The V and J genes are TRBV19 and TRBJ2-7; 11 bases fit TRBD1. The CDR3 loop spans 13 amino acids. CDR1 is LNHDA and CDR2 is SQIVND in the germline V gene (reference sequence). Losses at the gene ends were 6 bases for V and 6 bases for J; bases not matched to a gene: 4. The CDR3 DNA is TGTGCCAGTAGCCGGGACAGGGGGAGCGAGCAGTACGTC. Amino acids: CASSRDRGSEQYV.

This clonotype was observed at least ten times. This chain connects TRBV5-1 to TRBJ1-2; possible D gene TRBD1, 5 bases. Between the trimmed V and J ends, which lost 0 bases and 2 bases, there was a span of 5 bases. Germline CDR1 is SGHRS and CDR2 is YFSETQ. This CDR3 is 13 amino acids long. The CDR3 bases are TGCGCCAGCAGCTTGGCAGGGAACTATGGCTACACCTTC. Translated: CASSLAGNYGYTF.

The chain has TRBV7-2 and TRBJ1-3; D gene uncertain. Per the germline V gene, CDR1 is SGHTA and CDR2 is FQGNSA. Trimming removed 1 base from V and 8 bases from J, with 3 bases in between. The CDR3 is 11 residues long. The CDR3 region is CASSLVDTIYF. CDR3 in DNA: TGTGCCAGCAGCTTAGTAGACACCATATATTTT.

This clonotype was seen a handful of times. The V and J genes are TRBV7-3 and TRBJ2-5; D might be TRBD1 (6 bases). The CDR3 is 14 residues long. Germline CDR1 and CDR2: SGHTA and FQGTGA. The V end was cut by 3 bases, the J end by 0 bases, with 8 bases between. The CDR3 bases are TGTGCCAGCAGCTTCAGGGGCAACCAAGAGACCCAGTACTTC. This encodes CASSFRGNQETQYF.

V usage is TRBV29-1 and J usage is TRBJ1-1, with D uncertain. Germline V gene lookup returns CDR1 SQVTM and CDR2 ANQGSEA. Trimming cost V 7 bases and J 0 bases, with 3 bases left between them. This CDR3 comprises 10 residues. The CDR3 DNA is TGCAGCGCCCTGAACACTGAAGCTTTCTTT. Residues: CSALNTEAFF. The full variable domain, in which reference TRBV29-1 and TRBJ1-1 provide the parts outside the CDR3, is SAVISQKPSRDICQRGTSLTIQCQVDSQVTMMFWYRQQPGQSLTLIATANQGSEATYESGFVIDKFPISRPNLTFSTLTVSNMSPEDSSIYLCSALNTEAFFGQGTRLTVV.

The sample holds a few counts of this clonotype. This chain joins TRBV5-6 and TRBJ2-7, with D perhaps matching TRBD2 (6 bases). CDR1 SGHDT and CDR2 YYEEEE come from the germline V gene. The CDR3 length is 16 residues. Trimming took off 5 bases at V and 0 bases at J, with 18 bases between the two ends. This chain's CDR3 is CASSSPGTGDSYEQYV. CDR3 nucleotides: TGTGCCAGCAGTTCCCCCGGGACGGGAGACTCCTACGAGCAGTACGTC.

J is TRBJ1-2 and V is TRBV5-1; tentative D call: TRBD1 (5 bases). The V and J ends lost 6 bases and 0 bases respectively, with 12 bases between them. CDR3 length: 14 amino acids. Per the germline V gene, CDR1 is SGHRS and CDR2 is YFSETQ. The CDR3 bases are TGCGCCAGCACCCCGGACACTACTAACTATGGCTACACCTTC. Translated, it gives CASTPDTTNYGYTF.

CDR3 DNA sequence: TGTGCCAGCAGAAGAGGACTGACTGGGGGCTATGGCTACACCTTC. Its translation is CASRRGLTGGYGYTF. The V gene is TRBV12-3 or TRBV12-4, the J gene TRBJ1-2; maybe TRBD1 (5 bases). The CDR3 has 15 residues. Deletions cut 6 bases from V and 4 bases from J, with 18 bases between.

CDR3 sequence (DNA): TGTGCCAGCAGTTCCCCTCCTTCTCCCAATCAGCCCCAGCATTTT. Amino acid sequence: CASSSPPSPNQPQHF. This chain links TRBV28 with TRBJ1-5; D is unresolved. The V and J ends lost 4 bases and 3 bases respectively, with 13 bases between them. CDR3 length equals 15 residues. Looked up from germline, CDR1 is MDHEN and CDR2 is SYDVKM.

The sample holds a few counts of this clonotype. V is TRBV19 and J is TRBJ1-2, with 9 positions matching TRBD1. Germline V gene lookup returns CDR1 LNHDA and CDR2 SQIVND (reference sequence). J lost 5 bases, V lost 6 bases, and 19 bases had no gene match. This CDR3 is 18 amino acids long. Here the CDR3 reads CASRPTRDRAREAYGYTF. CDR3 sequence (DNA): TGTGCCAGTAGACCGACCCGGGACAGGGCAAGAGAGGCGTATGGCTACACCTTC.

The chain carries TRBV12-3 or TRBV12-4 and TRBJ2-7; the D is unclear. The germline V and J ends were trimmed by 0 bases and 0 bases, with 9 bases remaining between them. The CDR3 consists of 15 residues. Written as DNA, the CDR3 is TGTGCCAGCAGTTTAGCTTCCAGCCTCTCCTACGAGCAGTACGTC. Amino acid sequence: CASSLASSLSYEQYV.